Shown below are 10 T cell receptor beta chains from a single sample sequenced in a study of radiation and T cells in renal cell carcinoma. Generated by immunoSEQ multiplex PCR, the TCRdb table keeps only in-frame clones and is missing some. Found here are more than 95,000 clones, around 81% of them singletons; the top ten hold 5.8%. Described time point: blood 2 weeks post-SBRT. Sample treatment: 15 Gy SBRT to primary tumor, nephrectomy 4 weeks later. The source material was blood, sampled from a patient whose treatment included radiotherapy and nephrectomy. The receptor set was obtained from a man in his fifties with renal cell carcinoma.

This clone was seen once. The CDR3: CASSYQQGVDTQYF. Here the CDR3 DNA reads TGTGCCAGCAGTTATCAACAGGGTGTCGATACGCAGTATTTT. The rearrangement links TRBV6-5 to TRBJ2-3; tentatively, D is TRBD1 (6 bases). V gave up 3 bases and J gave up 6 bases, with 13 bases separating them. CDR1 MNHEY and CDR2 SVGAGI come from the germline V gene. The CDR3 spans 14 residues.

The V call is TRBV13, the J call TRBJ1-1; 10 bases map to TRBD1. V shed 5 bases and J 5 bases; nucleotides not matched to a gene: 8. This CDR3 has 15 amino acids. From germline, CDR1 is PRHDT and CDR2 FYEKMQ (reference sequence). The CDR3 here is CASSPWTGGITEAFF. Here the CDR3 DNA reads TGTGCCAGCAGCCCCTGGACAGGGGGAATTACTGAAGCTTTCTTT.

The gene calls are TRBV5-1 and TRBJ1-1, with D tentatively TRBD1 (6 bases). This CDR3 contains 16 residues. The germline V gene has CDR1 SGHRS and CDR2 YFSETQ. The V end lost 1 base, the J end lost 1 base, and 14 bases lay between the germline ends. The CDR3 nucleotides are TGCGCCAGCAGCTTGCAGACGACAGGATCGAACACTGAAGCTTTCTTT. Encoded protein: CASSLQTTGSNTEAFF.

There are a few counts of this clone. This rearrangement joins TRBV9 to TRBJ1-1; D is perhaps TRBD1 (6 bases). V was pared by 4 bases and J by 3 bases, with 19 bases between. Germline assignment: CDR1 SGDLS and CDR2 YYNGEE. There are 16 residues in the CDR3. This chain's CDR3 is CASSSYPTGSYTEAFF. The CDR3 DNA reads TGTGCCAGCAGCTCCTACCCGACAGGATCGTACACTGAAGCTTTCTTT.

The chain recombines TRBV23-1 with TRBJ1-2; 12 nucleotides agree with TRBD1. TRBV23-1 is an ORF for which the function is uncertain. V shed 5 bases and J 4 bases; nucleotides not matched to a gene: 2. The CDR3 consists of 14 residues. This CDR3 is CASSRDRGPYGYTF. The CDR3 nucleotides read TGCGCCAGCAGTAGGGACAGGGGGCCCTATGGCTACACCTTC.

This clone was observed once. This rearrangement joins TRBV25-1 to TRBJ1-1; no definite D call. Germline V lookup: CDR1 MGHDK, CDR2 SYGVNS. Trimming took 7 bases from V and 3 from J, leaving 12 bases between them. There are 13 residues in the CDR3. CDR3 in amino acids: CASTSQIYTEAFF. The CDR3 DNA reads TGTGCCAGCACGTCACAGATTTACACTGAAGCTTTCTTT.

This clone was seen more than once but under ten times. The rearrangement links TRBV28 to TRBJ2-3, with a weak D call TRBD1 (6 bases). With 5 bases removed from V and 2 bases from J, the gap between germline ends came to 11 bases. Germline V lookup: CDR1 MDHEN, CDR2 SYDVKM. The CDR3 is made up of 14 amino acids. The CDR3 is CASSNRDNTDTQYF. For the CDR3, the DNA is TGTGCCAGCAGTAACCGGGACAACACAGATACGCAGTATTTT. The complete variable domain, with remaining parts taken from reference TRBV28 and TRBJ2-3, reads DVKVTQSSRYLVKRTGEKVFLECVQDMDHENMFWYRQDPGLGLRLIYFSYDVKMKEKGDIPEGYSVSREKKERFSLILESASTNQTSMYLCASSNRDNTDTQYFGPGTRLTVL.

The J gene is TRBJ2-7, the V gene TRBV10-3; D gene ambiguous. V lost 0 bases and J 0 bases, leaving 9 bases between the germline ends. CDR1 is ENHRY and CDR2 is SYGVKD in the germline V gene. This CDR3 is 15 amino acids long. The CDR3 sequence is CAISESGSLSYEQYF. CDR3 nucleotides: TGTGCCATCAGTGAGTCGGGGTCCCTCTCCTACGAGCAGTACTTC.

This rearrangement joins TRBV30 to TRBJ1-2; 7 nucleotides agree with TRBD1. This CDR3 spans 15 amino acids. Trimming cost V 3 bases and J 8 bases; bases outside gene matches: 15. The germline V gene encodes CDR1 GTSNPN and CDR2 SVGIG (reference sequence). The CDR3 region is CAWRHSGTALSGYTF. As DNA, the CDR3 is TGTGCCTGGAGACATTCCGGGACAGCCCTGTCCGGCTACACCTTC.

This clone was observed a single time. The CDR3 DNA is TGTGCCTGGAAGTATAGCGGTGGAAACACCATATATTTT. This encodes CAWKYSGGNTIYF. The rearrangement joins TRBV30 to TRBJ1-3; D not certain. The CDR3 consists of 13 residues. V was shortened by 4 bases and J by 3 bases, with 10 bases between the two germline ends. Germline V lookup: CDR1 GTSNPN, CDR2 SVGIG (reference sequence).